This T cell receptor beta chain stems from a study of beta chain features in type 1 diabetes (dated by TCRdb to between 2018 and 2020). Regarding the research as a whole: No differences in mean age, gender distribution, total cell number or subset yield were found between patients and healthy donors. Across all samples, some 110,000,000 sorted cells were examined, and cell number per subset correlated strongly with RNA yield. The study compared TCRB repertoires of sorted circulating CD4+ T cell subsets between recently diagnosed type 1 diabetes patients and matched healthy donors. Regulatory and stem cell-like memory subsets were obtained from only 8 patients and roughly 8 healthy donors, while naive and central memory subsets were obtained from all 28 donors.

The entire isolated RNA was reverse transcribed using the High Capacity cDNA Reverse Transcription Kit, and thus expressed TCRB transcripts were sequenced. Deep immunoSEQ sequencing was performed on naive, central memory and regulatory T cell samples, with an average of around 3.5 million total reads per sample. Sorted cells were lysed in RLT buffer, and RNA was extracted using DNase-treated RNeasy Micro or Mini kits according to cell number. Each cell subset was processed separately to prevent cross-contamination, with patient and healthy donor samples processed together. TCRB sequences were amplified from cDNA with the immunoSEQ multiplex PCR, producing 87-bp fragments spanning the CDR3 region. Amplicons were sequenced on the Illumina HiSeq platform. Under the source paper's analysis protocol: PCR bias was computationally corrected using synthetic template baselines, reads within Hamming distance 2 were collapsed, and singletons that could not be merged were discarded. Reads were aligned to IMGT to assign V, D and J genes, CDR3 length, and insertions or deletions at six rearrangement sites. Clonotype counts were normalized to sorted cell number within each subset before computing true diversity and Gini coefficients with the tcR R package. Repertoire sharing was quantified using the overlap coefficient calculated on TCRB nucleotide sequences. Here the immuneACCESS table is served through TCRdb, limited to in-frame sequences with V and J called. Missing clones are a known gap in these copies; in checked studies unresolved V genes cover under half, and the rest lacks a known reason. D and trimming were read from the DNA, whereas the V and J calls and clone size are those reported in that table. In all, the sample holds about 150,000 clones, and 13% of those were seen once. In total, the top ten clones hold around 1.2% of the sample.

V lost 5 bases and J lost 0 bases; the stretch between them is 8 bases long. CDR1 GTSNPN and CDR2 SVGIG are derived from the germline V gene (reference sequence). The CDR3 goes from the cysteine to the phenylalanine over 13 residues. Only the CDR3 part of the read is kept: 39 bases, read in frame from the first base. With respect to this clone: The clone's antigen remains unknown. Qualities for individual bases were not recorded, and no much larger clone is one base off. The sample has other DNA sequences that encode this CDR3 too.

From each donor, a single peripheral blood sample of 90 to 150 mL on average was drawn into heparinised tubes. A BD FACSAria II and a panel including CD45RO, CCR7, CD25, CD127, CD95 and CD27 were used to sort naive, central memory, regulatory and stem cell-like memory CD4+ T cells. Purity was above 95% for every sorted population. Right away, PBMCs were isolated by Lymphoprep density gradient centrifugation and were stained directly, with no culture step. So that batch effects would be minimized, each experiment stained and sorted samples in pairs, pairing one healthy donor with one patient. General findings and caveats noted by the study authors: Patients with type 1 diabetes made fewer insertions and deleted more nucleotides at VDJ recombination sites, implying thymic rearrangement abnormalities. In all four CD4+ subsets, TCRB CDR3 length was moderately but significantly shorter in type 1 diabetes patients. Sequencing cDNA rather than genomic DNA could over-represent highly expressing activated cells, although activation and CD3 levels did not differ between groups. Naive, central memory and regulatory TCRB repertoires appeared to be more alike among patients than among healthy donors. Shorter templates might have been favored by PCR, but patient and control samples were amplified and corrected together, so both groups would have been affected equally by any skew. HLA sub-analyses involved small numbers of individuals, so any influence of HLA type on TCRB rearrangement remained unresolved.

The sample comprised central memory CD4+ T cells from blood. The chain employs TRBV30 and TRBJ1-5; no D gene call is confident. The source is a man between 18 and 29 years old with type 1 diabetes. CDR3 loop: CAWAADSNQPQHF. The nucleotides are TGTGCCTGGGCTGCAGATAGCAATCAGCCCCAGCATTTT.